This record concerns one T cell receptor (beta chain) sequence. The antigen is unknown. Run at survey level, the immunoSEQ assay was version v3.0. 40,000-50,000 T-cell genomes per sample were the sequencing target. This table comes from immunoSEQ multiplex PCR, and its TCRdb copy is limited to in-frame clones, with some not included. The sample has roughly 40,000 clones; 75% to 90% are singletons. These data come from a study of long-term antiretroviral therapy in people with HIV. The length of the CDR3 is 14 residues. V was clipped by 4 bases and J by 6 bases; unmatched bases: 3. Per the germline V gene, CDR1 is LGHNA and CDR2 is YSLEER. Study-wide findings and caveats: Possibly under older ART regimens, blood was drawn between about 2003 and 2018.

Material: unsorted PBMCs, obtained just before starting antiretroviral therapy. The chain uses TRBV4-3 and TRBJ1-4; 9 nucleotides agree with TRBD1. This clonotype was sampled from a woman under 30 with HIV. This chain's CDR3 is CASSLDRGDEKLFF. The CDR3 DNA follows: TGCGCCAGCAGCCTCGACAGGGGGGATGAAAAACTGTTTTTT.